This TCR beta chain is drawn from a study of vaccination effects on CD4 cells after COVID-19. Notes on the study in general: Few convalescent patients were included, and no early post-infection timepoints were sampled.

CDR3 size: 16 residues. Germline CDR1 and CDR2: MGHRA and YSYEKL. V was trimmed by 1 base and J by 1 base, leaving 13 bases between them. Peptide-pool stimulation followed by sequencing identified expanded antigen-specific CD4+ clonotypes in the ViraFEST assay. Cultured cells yielded isolated CD4+ T cells after nine to ten days. A few million PBMC were seeded per well and grown in the presence of roughly 10 IU/ml IL-2 and around 9 ug/ml peptides. Profiling relied on immunoSEQ multiplex PCR, and the TCRdb table lists in-frame clones only, not all of them. In the table there are about 79,000 clones, around 76% of which are singletons. Concerning this clone itself: Its antigen remains unknown.

The genes are TRBV4-1 and TRBJ1-1, with unresolved D. The source of this sequence is a human donor who received a COVID-19 vaccine. The sequencing here drew on CD4+ T cells from PBMCs cultured with HCoV-229E spike peptides, taken before COVID-19 vaccination. For the CDR3, the DNA is TGCGCCAGCAGCCAAGGTTTAGGTATACGGAACACTGAAGCTTTCTTT. It specifies CASSQGLGIRNTEAFF.